This T cell receptor (beta chain) was identified during a study of blood T cell repertoires in COVID-19. About the study: The United States, Italy and Spain supplied acute and convalescent COVID-19 samples.

Germline V gene sequence: CDR1 LNHDA, CDR2 SQIVND (reference sequence). The CDR3 is 18 amino acids. V lost 6 bases, J lost 0 bases, and 14 bases stayed unmatched. Original methodology: Amplification of reference gene primers provided the estimated nucleated cell counts. TCRdb's table, derived via immunoSEQ multiplex PCR, lists solely in-frame clones and lacks some. The V and J calls and clone size are taken from that table; D and trimming were inferred from the DNA. The profile shows 120,000 or so clones, 85% to 90% of them singletons. V and J are TRBV19 and TRBJ1-5, with 7 bases lining up with TRBD1. Material for sequencing was peripheral blood. The clonotype was recovered from a human donor in a cohort sampled during active COVID-19. CDR3 sequence reads: CASSQTGFRGFSNQPQHF. The CDR3, as DNA: TGTGCCAGTAGCCAGACAGGGTTTAGGGGGTTTAGCAATCAGCCCCAGCATTTT. Full variable domain (rest looked up from reference TRBV19 and TRBJ1-5): DGGITQSPKYLFRKEGQNVTLSCEQNLNHDAMYWYRQDPGQGLRLIYYSQIVNDFQKGDIAEGYSVSREKKESFPLTVTSAQKNPTAFYLCASSQTGFRGFSNQPQHFGDGTRLSIL.